The 14 T cell receptor beta chains presented below share a single source sample, sequenced in a study of CD8 T cells in ankylosing spondylitis. TCRdb re-analysed the 5' RACE reads in MiXCR, keeping a single row per CDR3 protein. This sample has under 250,000 distinct CDR3 sequences; 32% occur once, and the top ten carry around 4.5%. Sequences were obtained from blood, either unsorted or a sorted T cell fraction (not recorded which). These receptors were taken from a male donor with ankylosing spondylitis or in good health (not recorded which).

The CDR3 sequence: CASGLILNEQFF. The CDR3 DNA follows: TGTGCCAGCGGCTTAATCCTCAATGAGCAGTTCTTC. The chain uses TRBV6-5 and TRBJ2-1; D ambiguous. V was clipped by 8 bases and J by 6 bases, with 11 bases between them. This CDR3 contains 12 residues. In germline, CDR1 is MNHEY, CDR2 SVGAGI.

The gene calls are TRBV29-1 and TRBJ2-1; a weak D match, TRBD2 (7 bases). Trimming pared 0 bases from V and 5 bases from J, leaving 11 bases between. The germline V gene has CDR1 SQVTM and CDR2 ANQGSEA. The CDR3 has 14 amino acids. The CDR3 region has the DNA TGCAGCGTTGAAGACCGGGGGGCAGACAATGAGCAGTTCTTC. Protein product: CSVEDRGADNEQFF.

The V and J genes are TRBV4-2 and TRBJ1-3, with D perhaps TRBD1 (6 bases). The germline V gene encodes CDR1 LGHNA and CDR2 YNFKEQ. Deletions cut 0 bases from V and 0 bases from J, with 12 bases between. CDR3 length equals 17 residues. The CDR3 sequence: CASSQEGDTNSGNTIYF. DNA for the CDR3: TGTGCCAGCAGCCAAGAGGGGGACACCAACTCTGGAAACACCATATATTTT.

This clonotype was seen more than once but under ten times. CDR3 amino acids: CSARDLGTGMDEQYF. DNA of the CDR3: TGCAGTGCTAGAGATTTGGGGACAGGGATGGACGAGCAGTACTTC. The chain has TRBV20-1 and TRBJ2-7; 9 bases fit TRBD1. After removal of 0 bases from V and 5 bases from J, the junction contained 8 bases not matched to a gene. This CDR3 is 15 amino acids long. CDR1 is DFQATT, CDR2 SNEGSKA, per germline (reference sequence).

This clonotype has a handful of counts. V usage is TRBV9 and J usage is TRBJ2-3; possible D gene TRBD1, 6 bases. Trimming left V 0 bases short and J 2 bases short, with 10 bases between. The CDR3 sequence is 15 residues long. Germline values: CDR1 SGDLS, CDR2 YYNGEE. CDR3 residues: CASSVGGHYTDTQYF. The DNA of the CDR3 is TGTGCCAGCAGCGTAGGGGGACATTACACAGATACGCAGTATTTT.

This clonotype came up a few times. The chain links TRBV27 to TRBJ1-2, with TRBD1 identical over 9 bases. The CDR3 contains 13 residues. Looked up from germline, CDR1 is MNHEY and CDR2 is SMNVEV (reference sequence). The trim removed 7 bases at V and 4 bases at J, leaving 4 bases unmatched. The CDR3 sequence: CASKDRGTYGYTF. In nucleotides, the CDR3 is TGTGCCAGCAAAGACAGGGGGACCTATGGCTACACCTTC.

This clonotype appeared a few times. The J gene is TRBJ2-7, the V gene TRBV20-1; D may be TRBD2 (5 bases). V was trimmed by 6 bases and J by 3 bases, leaving 21 bases between them. CDR1 and CDR2 (germline): DFQATT, SNEGSKA (reference sequence). The CDR3 covers 15 residues. CDR3 sequence reads: CSAQSPSRRNYEQYF. In DNA form, the CDR3 reads TGCAGTGCCCAGAGCCCGTCCAGGAGGAACTACGAGCAGTACTTC.

The V gene is TRBV2, the J gene TRBJ2-1, with D perhaps TRBD1 or TRBD2 (5 bases each). Germline V gene data show CDR1 as SNHLY and CDR2 as FYNNEI. The CDR3 has 16 residues. Trimming stripped 3 bases from V and 2 bases from J, with 14 bases between. CDR3 amino acids: CASSDKAGTPYNEQFF. CDR3 bases: TGTGCCAGCAGTGATAAGGCAGGGACCCCCTACAATGAGCAGTTCTTC.

This clonotype was observed a few times. The gene calls are TRBV6-5 and TRBJ2-1, with TRBD1 matching 7 bases. The CDR3 has 15 residues. Germline V CDR1 and CDR2: MNHEY, SVGAGI. The ends lost 0 bases at V and 9 bases at J; junction bases unmatched: 8. The CDR3 protein is CASSYSGQERGEQFF. The DNA of the CDR3 is TGTGCCAGCAGTTACTCCGGACAGGAACGGGGTGAGCAGTTCTTC.

This clonotype was counted many times. The rearrangement uses TRBV11-1 and TRBJ2-3; D is perhaps TRBD1 or TRBD2 (5 bases each). The CDR3 contains 18 residues. CDR1 SGHAT and CDR2 FQDESV come from the germline V gene (reference sequence). V shed 5 bases and J shed 0 bases, with 21 bases lying between them. CDR3 in DNA: TGTGCCAGCAGCCAAGCTCTCGGGGCAGGGACCAGCACAGATACGCAGTATTTT. Its translation: CASSQALGAGTSTDTQYF.

The gene calls are TRBV20-1 and TRBJ2-3, with TRBD2 matching over 11 bases. V lost 1 base, J lost 3 bases, and 3 bases stayed unmatched. CDR1 and CDR2 (germline): DFQATT, SNEGSKA (reference sequence). The CDR3 is 15 amino acids. The CDR3 nucleotides are TGCAGTGCTAGAGGACTAGCGGGGTTGACAGATACGCAGTATTTT. Protein: CSARGLAGLTDTQYF.

This chain uses TRBV7-9 with TRBJ2-6; D not certain. Looked up from germline, CDR1 is SEHNR and CDR2 is FQNEAQ (reference sequence). Trimming stripped 10 bases from V and 0 bases from J, with 7 bases between. This CDR3 is built from 13 residues. For the CDR3, the DNA is TGTGCCACGCAACGCTCTGGGGCCAACGTCCTGACTTTC. It yields the protein CATQRSGANVLTF.

On this clonotype: The CDR3 does not end in the conserved phenylalanine or tryptophan, so this is likely a read error. This rearrangement joins TRBV5-1 to TRBJ2-7; D is ambiguous. In germline, CDR1 is SGHRS, CDR2 YFSETQ. V was shortened by 0 bases and J by 0 bases, with 7 bases between the two germline ends. This CDR3 comprises 14 residues. The CDR3 nucleotides read TGCGCCAGCAGCTTGGACCCATCCTCCTACGAGCAGTACTTG. It is translated as CASSLDPSSYEQYL.

V usage is TRBV7-6 and J usage is TRBJ2-2, with D tentatively TRBD1 or TRBD2 (7 bases each). The V gene lost 1 base and the J gene lost 6 bases, with 12 bases spanning the gap. This CDR3 spans 15 amino acids. Germline V gives CDR1 SGHVS, CDR2 FNYEAQ. The chain's CDR3 is CASSLEPGGAGELFF. The CDR3 DNA reads TGTGCCAGCAGCTTAGAGCCAGGGGGGGCCGGGGAGCTGTTTTTT. Full variable domain (outside the CDR3, taken from reference TRBV7-6 and TRBJ2-2): GAGVSQSPRYKVTKRGQDVALRCDPISGHVSLYWYRQALGQGPEFLTYFNYEAQQDKSGLPNDRFSAERPEGSISTLTIQRTEQRDSAMYRCASSLEPGGAGELFFGEGSRLTVL.